The 5 T cell receptor beta chains below all came from one sample that was sequenced in a study of PD-1 blockade in classical Hodgkin lymphoma. Time point indicated: cycle 4 day 1 (C4D1), after 5 to 7 weeks of nivolumab. There was relapse after autologous stem cell transplantation in every patient, and there was variation in brentuximab vedotin exposure. The CD4+ T cells used were purified from thawed PBMCs through magnetic negative selection. TCRdb's copy holds only in-frame clones and misses some; the assay was immunoSEQ multiplex PCR. The top ten clones hold 0.55% to 0.7% of a sample with approximately 28,000 clones, 70% to 85% of them seen once. Material: CD4+ T cells from blood, obtained before the fourth cycle of nivolumab. The receptors here all came from a human donor with classical Hodgkin lymphoma.

The CDR3 is CASSFLYTEAFF. CDR3 in DNA: TGTGCCAGCAGTTTTCTCTACACTGAAGCTTTCTTT. This rearrangement joins TRBV28 to TRBJ1-1, with D hard to call. V lost 3 bases to trimming and J lost 3 bases, with 5 bases between them. This CDR3 region has 12 residues. Germline V gene lookup returns CDR1 MDHEN and CDR2 SYDVKM.

As concerns this clone: The same CDR3 is also encoded by other DNA sequences in this sample. This chain joins TRBV1 and TRBJ2-5; TRBD2 is taken as the D call from the table, unchecked against the DNA. TRBV1 is reported as a pseudogene. This CDR3 has 16 amino acids. The CDR3 sequence is CTSSQVLAGGGETQYF. The CDR3 DNA reads as TGCACTAGCAGCCAAGTACTAGCGGGGGGCGGAGAGACCCAGTACTTC.

The V call is TRBV2, the J call TRBJ2-1, with a possible D match to TRBD2 (5 bases). The V and J ends lost 5 bases and 0 bases respectively, with 11 bases between them. Looked up from germline, CDR1 is SNHLY and CDR2 is FYNNEI. The CDR3 extends over 15 amino acids. This CDR3 is CASSSTSFSYNEQFF. The CDR3, as DNA: TGTGCCAGCAGTAGCACTAGTTTCTCCTACAATGAGCAGTTCTTC.

This clone was counted a single time. J is TRBJ2-5 and V is TRBV11-2, with unresolved D. V lost 0 bases to trimming and J lost 4 bases, with 6 bases between them. This CDR3 has 13 amino acids. Per germline, CDR1 SGHAT and CDR2 FQNNGV. CDR3 amino acids: CASSLDIVETQYF. Here the CDR3 DNA reads TGTGCCAGCAGCTTAGATATCGTAGAGACCCAGTACTTC. Combining the CDR3 with reference TRBV11-2 and TRBJ2-5 gives the whole variable domain EAGVAQSPRYKIIEKRQSVAFWCNPISGHATLYWYQQILGQGPKLLIQFQNNGVVDDSQLPKDRFSAERLKGVDSTLKIQPAKLEDSAVYLCASSLDIVETQYFGPGTRLLVL.

The rearrangement links TRBV18 to TRBJ2-3; D gene uncertain. Germline CDR1 reads KGHSH; CDR2 reads LQKENI. This CDR3 region has 15 residues. Between the trimmed V and J ends, which lost 6 bases and 0 bases, there was a span of 13 bases. The CDR3 sequence: CASSDISSSTDTQYF. The DNA of the CDR3 is TGTGCCAGCTCCGATATCAGCTCTAGCACAGATACGCAGTATTTT.